The 3 T cell receptor beta chains in this list originate from one sample, sequenced in a study of blood T cell repertoires in COVID-19. The assay was immunoSEQ multiplex PCR, and TCRdb's table has in-frame clones only and misses some. The sample holds some 30,000 clones, about 82% seen once. What was sequenced was peripheral blood. These TCRs come from a man aged 55 to 70 with active COVID-19.

V and J are TRBV18 and TRBJ2-2; D is ambiguous. Trimming cost V 6 bases and J 6 bases, with 14 bases left between them. The germline V gene encodes CDR1 KGHSH and CDR2 LQKENI. The CDR3 runs 14 residues. The CDR3 spells CASSPSASAGELFF. The CDR3 DNA is TGTGCCAGCTCGCCTTCAGCGAGCGCCGGGGAGCTGTTTTTT.

The V gene is TRBV9, the J gene TRBJ2-3; TRBD2 is a possible D gene (5 bases). Germline CDR1 SGDLS, CDR2 YYNGEE. The CDR3 consists of 14 residues. V lost 6 bases and J 0 bases, leaving 11 bases between the germline ends. The CDR3: CASKGGLSTDTQYF. CDR3 bases: TGTGCCAGCAAGGGCGGGCTTAGCACAGATACGCAGTATTTT.

In this sample, this clone turned up once. The chain joins TRBV6-4 to TRBJ2-3; 12 bases are a match to TRBD2. With 4 bases clipped from V and 5 bases from J, the junction kept 4 bases outside the gene matches. CDR1 is MRHNA, CDR2 SNTAGT, per germline. The CDR3 is 15 residues long. The CDR3 DNA reads as TGTGCCAGCAGTGGACTAGCGGGAGCGGTAGATACGCAGTATTTT. This encodes CASSGLAGAVDTQYF.